The present T cell receptor (beta chain) was sequenced within a study of blood T cells in healthy people across ages. Looked up from germline, CDR1 is SEHNR and CDR2 is FQNEAQ (reference sequence). The trim removed 6 bases at V and 8 bases at J, leaving 13 bases unmatched. CDR3 length equals 16 residues. Each individual donor underwent a draw of ten milliliters of peripheral blood. No fewer than 6.5 million PBMCs went into each sample. For the second PCR, which ran for roughly 6 to 11 cycles, a sample-barcoded 5' primer and a J-beta primer mix were used. TCRdb re-called the 5' RACE reads with MiXCR, one entry per CDR3 protein. The sample records fewer than 2 million distinct CDR3 sequences, about two fifths being singletons.

Material: blood. This sequence was found in a human donor in good health. The rearrangement uses TRBV7-9 and TRBJ1-6; the match to TRBD1 covers 7 bases. CDR3 sequence reads: CASRTTGVGSDSPLHF. Written as DNA, the CDR3 is TGTGCCAGCAGGACTACAGGGGTGGGGTCGGATTCACCCCTCCACTTT. Based on the CDR3 plus reference TRBV7-9 and TRBJ1-6, the full variable domain is DTGVSQNPRHKITKRGQNVTFRCDPISEHNRLYWYRQTLGQGPEFLTYFQNEAQLEKSRLLSDRFSAERPKGSFSTLEIQRTEQGDSAMYLCASRTTGVGSDSPLHFGNGTRLTVT.